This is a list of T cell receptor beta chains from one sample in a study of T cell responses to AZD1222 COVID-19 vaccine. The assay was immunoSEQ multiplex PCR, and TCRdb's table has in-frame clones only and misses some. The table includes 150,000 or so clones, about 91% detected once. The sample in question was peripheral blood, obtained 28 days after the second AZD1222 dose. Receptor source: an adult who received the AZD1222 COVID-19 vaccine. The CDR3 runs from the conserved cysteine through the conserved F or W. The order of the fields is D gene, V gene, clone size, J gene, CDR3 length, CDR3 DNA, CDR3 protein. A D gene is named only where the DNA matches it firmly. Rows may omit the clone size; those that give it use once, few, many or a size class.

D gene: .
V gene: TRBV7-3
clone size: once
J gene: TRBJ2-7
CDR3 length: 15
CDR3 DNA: TGTGCCAGCAGCCCAACGGGACCCCTAGACCACGAGCAGTACTTC
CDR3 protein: CASSPTGPLDHEQYF

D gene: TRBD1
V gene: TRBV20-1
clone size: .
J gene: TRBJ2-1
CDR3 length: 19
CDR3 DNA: TGCAGTGCTAGTGGTGGGTGGACAGGAGGCCCGGAGGACTACAATGAGCAGTTCTTC
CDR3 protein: CSASGGWTGGPEDYNEQFF

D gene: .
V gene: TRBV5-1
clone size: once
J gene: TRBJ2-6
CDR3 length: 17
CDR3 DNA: TGCGCCAGCAGCTTGGAGAAGGGGTCCTCTGGGGCCAACGTCCTGACTTTC
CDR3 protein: CASSLEKGSSGANVLTF

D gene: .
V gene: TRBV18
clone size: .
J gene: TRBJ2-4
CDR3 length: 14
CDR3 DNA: TGTGCCAGCTCACCACCTTTTAACAAAAACATTCAGTACTTC
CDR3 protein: CASSPPFNKNIQYF

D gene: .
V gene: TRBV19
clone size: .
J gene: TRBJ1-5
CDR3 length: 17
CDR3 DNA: TGTGCCAGTAGTATCCTATTAAAGGGTCGCCGTAATCAGCCCCAGCATTTT
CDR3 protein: CASSILLKGRRNQPQHF

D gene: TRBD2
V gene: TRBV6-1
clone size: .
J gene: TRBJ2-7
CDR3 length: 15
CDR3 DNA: TGTGCCAGCAGTGAAGCAGGGACTAGCATCTACGAGCAGTACTTC
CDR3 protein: CASSEAGTSIYEQYF

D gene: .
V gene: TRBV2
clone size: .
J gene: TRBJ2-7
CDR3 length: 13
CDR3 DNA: TGTGCCAGCAGAGGAGACCGTTTCCACGAGCAGTACTTC
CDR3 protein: CASRGDRFHEQYF

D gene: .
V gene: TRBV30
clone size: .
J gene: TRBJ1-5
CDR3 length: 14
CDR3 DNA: TGTGCCTGGAGTGTTTTGAGCTCCAATCAGCCCCAGCATTTT
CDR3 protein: CAWSVLSSNQPQHF

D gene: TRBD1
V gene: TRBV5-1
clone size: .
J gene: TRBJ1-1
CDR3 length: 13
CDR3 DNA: TGCGCCAGCAGCTGGGGACAGGGTAATGAAGCTTTCTTT
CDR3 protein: CASSWGQGNEAFF

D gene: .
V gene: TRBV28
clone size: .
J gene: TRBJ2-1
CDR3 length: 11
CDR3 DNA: TGTGCCAGCAGTTTCAGAAATGAGCAGTTCTTC
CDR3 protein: CASSFRNEQFF

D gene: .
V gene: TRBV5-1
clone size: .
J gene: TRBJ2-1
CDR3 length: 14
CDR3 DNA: TGCGCCAGCGGTCCTCCGAGCTCCTACAATGAGCAGTTCTTC
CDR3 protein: CASGPPSSYNEQFF

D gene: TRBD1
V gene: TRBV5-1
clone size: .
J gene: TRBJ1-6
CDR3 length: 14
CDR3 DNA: TGCGCCAGCAGCTTGGAACAGGGGAACTCACCCCTCCACTTT
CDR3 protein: CASSLEQGNSPLHF

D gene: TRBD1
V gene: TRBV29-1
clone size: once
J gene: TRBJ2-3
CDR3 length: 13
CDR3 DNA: TGCAGCGCCGCCTTTCGACAGGGAGATACGCAGTATTTT
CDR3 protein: CSAAFRQGDTQYF

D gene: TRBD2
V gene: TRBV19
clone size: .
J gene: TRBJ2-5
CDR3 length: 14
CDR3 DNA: TGTGCCAGTACTAGCGGGAGCCAACAAGAGACCCAGTACTTC
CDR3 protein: CASTSGSQQETQYF

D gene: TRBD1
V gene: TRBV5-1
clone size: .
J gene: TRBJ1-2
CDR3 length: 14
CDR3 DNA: TGCGCCAGCAGCTTGGGCCAGGGGGTCTATGGCTACACCTTC
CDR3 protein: CASSLGQGVYGYTF

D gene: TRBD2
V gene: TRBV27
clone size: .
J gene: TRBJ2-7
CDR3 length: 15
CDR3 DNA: TGTGCCAGCAGTACCTTAGCGGGGTATGCCTACGAGCAGTACTTC
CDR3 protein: CASSTLAGYAYEQYF

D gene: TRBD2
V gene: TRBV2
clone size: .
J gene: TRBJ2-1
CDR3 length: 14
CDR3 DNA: TGTGCCAGCAGCGCTCTGGATAGCGGGAGGTTAAAGTTCTTC
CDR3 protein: CASSALDSGRLKFF

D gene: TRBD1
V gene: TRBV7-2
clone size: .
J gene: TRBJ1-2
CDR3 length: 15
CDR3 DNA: TGTGCCAGCAGCTCGCGGGGACAGGGGAACTATGGCTACACCTTC
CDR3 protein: CASSSRGQGNYGYTF

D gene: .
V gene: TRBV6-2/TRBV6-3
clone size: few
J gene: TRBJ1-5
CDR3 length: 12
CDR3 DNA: TGTGCCAGCAGTTACGGGGGCCAGCCCCAGCATTTT
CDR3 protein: CASSYGGQPQHF

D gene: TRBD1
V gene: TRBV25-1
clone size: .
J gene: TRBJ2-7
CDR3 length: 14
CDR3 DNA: TGTGCCAGCAGGGGAGACAGGGCCACCTACGAGCAGTACTTC
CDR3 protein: CASRGDRATYEQYF

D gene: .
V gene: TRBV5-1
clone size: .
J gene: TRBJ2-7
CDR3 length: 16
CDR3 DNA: TGCGCCAGCAGCGAGGTTTTTGGAGGACAGAACTACGAGCAGTACTTC
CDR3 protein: CASSEVFGGQNYEQYF

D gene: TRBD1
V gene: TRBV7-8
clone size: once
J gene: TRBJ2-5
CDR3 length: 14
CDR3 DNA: TGTGCCAGCAGCCCCAGGACAGGGGAAGAGACCCAGTACTTC
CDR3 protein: CASSPRTGEETQYF

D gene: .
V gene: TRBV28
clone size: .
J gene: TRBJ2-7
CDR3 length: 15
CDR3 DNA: TGTGCCAGCAGTGAACCCGGCCGGAGCTCCTACGAGCAGTACTTC
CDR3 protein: CASSEPGRSSYEQYF

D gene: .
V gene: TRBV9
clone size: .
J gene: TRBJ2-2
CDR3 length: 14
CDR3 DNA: TGTGCCAGCAGCGTAGTAGCGGACACCGGGGAGCTGTTTTTT
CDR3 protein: CASSVVADTGELFF

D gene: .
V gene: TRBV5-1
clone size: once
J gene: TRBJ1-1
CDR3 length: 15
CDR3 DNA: TGCGCCAGCAGCTATTTTCCGGGGGCGAACACTGAAGCTTTCTTT
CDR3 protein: CASSYFPGANTEAFF

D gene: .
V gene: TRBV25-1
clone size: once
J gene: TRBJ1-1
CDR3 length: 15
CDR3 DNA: TGTGCCAGCAGTTCCCCGACAACAAGGGGGACTGAAGCTTTCTTT
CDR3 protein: CASSSPTTRGTEAFF

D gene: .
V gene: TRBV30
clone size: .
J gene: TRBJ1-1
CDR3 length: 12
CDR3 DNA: TGTGCCTGGGGGAGATGGAACACTGAAGCTTTCTTT
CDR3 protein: CAWGRWNTEAFF

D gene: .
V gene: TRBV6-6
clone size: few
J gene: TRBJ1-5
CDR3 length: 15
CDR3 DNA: TGTGCCAGCAGTGGGCCGGAAACGAGCAATCAGCCCCAGCATTTT
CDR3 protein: CASSGPETSNQPQHF

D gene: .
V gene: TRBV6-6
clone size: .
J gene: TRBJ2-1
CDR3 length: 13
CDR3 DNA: TGTGCCAGCAGTTACCGGGACTTCAATGAGCAGTTCTTC
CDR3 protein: CASSYRDFNEQFF

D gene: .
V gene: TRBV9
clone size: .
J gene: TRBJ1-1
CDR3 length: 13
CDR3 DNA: TGTGCCAGCAGCGTAGCCCCAGGTACTGAAGCTTTCTTT
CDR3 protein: CASSVAPGTEAFF

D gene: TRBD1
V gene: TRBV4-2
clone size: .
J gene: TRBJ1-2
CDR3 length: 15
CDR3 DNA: TGTGCCAGCAGCCCTACCGGGACAGGGGAGGATGGCTACACCTTC
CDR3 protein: CASSPTGTGEDGYTF

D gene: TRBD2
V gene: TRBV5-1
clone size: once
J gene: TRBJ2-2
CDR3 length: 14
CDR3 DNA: TGCGCCAGCAACCCAGCGGGAGTCACCGGGGAGCTGTTTTTT
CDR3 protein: CASNPAGVTGELFF

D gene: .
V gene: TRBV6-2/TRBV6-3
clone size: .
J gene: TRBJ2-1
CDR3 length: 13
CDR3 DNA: TGTGCCAGCAGTCAGGGGACCTTCGGGGAGCAGTTCTTC
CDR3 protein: CASSQGTFGEQFF

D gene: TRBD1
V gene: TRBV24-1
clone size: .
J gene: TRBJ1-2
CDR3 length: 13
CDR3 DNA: TGTGCCACCAGTGAGCCTGACAGGGGCGGCTACACCTTC
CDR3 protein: CATSEPDRGGYTF

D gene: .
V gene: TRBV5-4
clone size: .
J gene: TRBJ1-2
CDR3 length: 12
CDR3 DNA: TGTGCCAGCAGCGATCGGACGGATGGCTACACCTTC
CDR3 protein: CASSDRTDGYTF

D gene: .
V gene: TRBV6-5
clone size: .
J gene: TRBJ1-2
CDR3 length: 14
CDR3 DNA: TGTGCCAGCGGGGGTCTGGGACACAACTATGGCTACACCTTC
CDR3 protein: CASGGLGHNYGYTF

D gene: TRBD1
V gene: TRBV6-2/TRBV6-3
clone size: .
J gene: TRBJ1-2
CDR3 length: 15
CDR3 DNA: TGTGCCAGCAGCCAAGGACAGGGGATTTATCTTGGCTACACCTTC
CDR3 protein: CASSQGQGIYLGYTF

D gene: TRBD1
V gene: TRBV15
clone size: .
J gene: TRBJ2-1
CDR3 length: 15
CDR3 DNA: TGTGCCACCAGCAACCGGGACAGGGGGAATAATGAGCAGTTCTTC
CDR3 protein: CATSNRDRGNNEQFF

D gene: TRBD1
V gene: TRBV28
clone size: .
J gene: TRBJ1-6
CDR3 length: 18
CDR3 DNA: TGTGCCAGCAGCTCCCCCGCCGAACAGGGGGCTCGGAATTCACCCCTCCACTTT
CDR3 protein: CASSSPAEQGARNSPLHF

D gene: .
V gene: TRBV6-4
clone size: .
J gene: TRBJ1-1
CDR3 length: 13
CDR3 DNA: TGTGCCAGCAGTGAGACTAGATCGGCTGAAGCTTTCTTT
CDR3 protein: CASSETRSAEAFF

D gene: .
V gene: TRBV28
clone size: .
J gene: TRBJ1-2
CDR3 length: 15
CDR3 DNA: TGTGCCAGCAGTTTGGACCTCCGGAATAACTATGGCTACACCTTC
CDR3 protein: CASSLDLRNNYGYTF

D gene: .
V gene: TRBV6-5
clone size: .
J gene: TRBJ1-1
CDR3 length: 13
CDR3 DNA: TGTGCCAGCAGTCTCGAAACAGGGACTAGTGCTTTCTTT
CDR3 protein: CASSLETGTSAFF

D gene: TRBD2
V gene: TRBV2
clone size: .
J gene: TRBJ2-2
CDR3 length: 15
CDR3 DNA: TGTGCCAGCAAACCGGCTAGCGGGAGGGCCGGGGAGCTGTTTTTT
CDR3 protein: CASKPASGRAGELFF

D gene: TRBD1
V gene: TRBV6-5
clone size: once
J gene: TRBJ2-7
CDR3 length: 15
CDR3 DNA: TGTGCCAGCAAAGGGGACAGGGTAAATTCCTACGAGCAGTACTTC
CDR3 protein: CASKGDRVNSYEQYF

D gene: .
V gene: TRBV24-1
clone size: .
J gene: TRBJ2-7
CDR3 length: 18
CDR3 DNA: TGTGCCACCAGTGATTTGTACCCAAAGCAAAGGTCCCACTACGAGCAGTACTTC
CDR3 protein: CATSDLYPKQRSHYEQYF

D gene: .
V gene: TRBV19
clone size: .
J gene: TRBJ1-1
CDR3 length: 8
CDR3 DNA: TGTGCCATAACTGAAGCTTTCTTT
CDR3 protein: CAITEAFF

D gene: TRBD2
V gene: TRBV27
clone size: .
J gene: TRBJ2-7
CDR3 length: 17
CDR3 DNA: TGTGCCAGCAGTTTATTCACCGGGGATTTAACTAGCGACGAGCAGTACTTC
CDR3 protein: CASSLFTGDLTSDEQYF

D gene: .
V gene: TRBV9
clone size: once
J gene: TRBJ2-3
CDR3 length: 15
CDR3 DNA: TGTGCCAGCAGCGAGGAGGACTGGCACACAGATACGCAGTATTTT
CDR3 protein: CASSEEDWHTDTQYF

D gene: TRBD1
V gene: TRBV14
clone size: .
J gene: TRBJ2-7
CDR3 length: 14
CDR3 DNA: TGTGCCAGCAGCGACCTAGACAGGGTTGACGAGCAGTACTTC
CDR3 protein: CASSDLDRVDEQYF

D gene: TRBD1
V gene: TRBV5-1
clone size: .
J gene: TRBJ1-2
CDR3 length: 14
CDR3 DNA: TGCGCCAGCAGCTTGGGACAGGGGGCGCGCGGCTACACCTTC
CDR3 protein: CASSLGQGARGYTF

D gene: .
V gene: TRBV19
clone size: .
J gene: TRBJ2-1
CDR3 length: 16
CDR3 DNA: TGTGCCAGTAGTATTAGGGGGTCAGGCACCTACAATGAGCAGTTCTTC
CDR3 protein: CASSIRGSGTYNEQFF

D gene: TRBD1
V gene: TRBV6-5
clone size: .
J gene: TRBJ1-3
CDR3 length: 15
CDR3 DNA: TGTGCCAGCAGCGACGGACAGGGGTACGGAAACACCATATATTTT
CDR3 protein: CASSDGQGYGNTIYF

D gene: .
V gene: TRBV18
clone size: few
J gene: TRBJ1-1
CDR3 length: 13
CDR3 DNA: TGTGCCAGCTCACCTTTACTGGACACTGAAGCTTTCTTT
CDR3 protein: CASSPLLDTEAFF

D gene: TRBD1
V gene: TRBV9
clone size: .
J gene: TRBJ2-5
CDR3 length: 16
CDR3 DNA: TGTGCCAGCAGCCCGAGAGGGGGACAGGGGGCAGAGACCCAGTACTTC
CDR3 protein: CASSPRGGQGAETQYF

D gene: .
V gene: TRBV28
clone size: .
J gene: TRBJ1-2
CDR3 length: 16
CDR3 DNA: TGTGCCAGCAACCCCCCGGGGGACATCGGAAACTATGGCTACACCTTC
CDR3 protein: CASNPPGDIGNYGYTF

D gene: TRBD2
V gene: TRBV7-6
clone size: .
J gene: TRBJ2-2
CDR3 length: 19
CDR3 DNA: TGTGCCAGCAGCATGACTAGCGGGGTGGTTTTTCGGAACACCGGGGAGCTGTTTTTT
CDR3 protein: CASSMTSGVVFRNTGELFF